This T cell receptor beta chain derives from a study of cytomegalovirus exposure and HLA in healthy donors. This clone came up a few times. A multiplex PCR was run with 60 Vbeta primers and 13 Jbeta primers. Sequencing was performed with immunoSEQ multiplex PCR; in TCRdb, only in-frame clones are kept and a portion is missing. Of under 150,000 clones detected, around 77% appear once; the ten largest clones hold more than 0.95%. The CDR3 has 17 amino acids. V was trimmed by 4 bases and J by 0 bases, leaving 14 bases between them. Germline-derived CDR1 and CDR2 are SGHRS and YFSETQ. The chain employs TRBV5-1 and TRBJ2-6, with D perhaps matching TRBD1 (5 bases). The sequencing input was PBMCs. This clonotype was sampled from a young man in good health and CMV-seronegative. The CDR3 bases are TGCGCCAGCAGCCCCGGACACAGAAACTCTGGGGCCAACGTCCTGACTTTC. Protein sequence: CASSPGHRNSGANVLTF.